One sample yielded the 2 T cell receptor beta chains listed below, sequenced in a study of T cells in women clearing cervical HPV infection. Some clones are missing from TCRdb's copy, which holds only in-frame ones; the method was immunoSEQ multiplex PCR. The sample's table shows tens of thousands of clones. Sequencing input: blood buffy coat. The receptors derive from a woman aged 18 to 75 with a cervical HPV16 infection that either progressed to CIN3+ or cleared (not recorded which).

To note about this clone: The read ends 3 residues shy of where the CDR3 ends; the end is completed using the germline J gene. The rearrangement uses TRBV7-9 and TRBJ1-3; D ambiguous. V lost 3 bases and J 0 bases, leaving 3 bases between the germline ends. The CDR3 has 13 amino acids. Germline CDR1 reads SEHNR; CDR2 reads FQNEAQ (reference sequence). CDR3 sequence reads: CASSFLSGNTIYF. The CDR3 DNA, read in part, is TGTGCCAGCAGCTTCCTCTCTGGAAACACC.

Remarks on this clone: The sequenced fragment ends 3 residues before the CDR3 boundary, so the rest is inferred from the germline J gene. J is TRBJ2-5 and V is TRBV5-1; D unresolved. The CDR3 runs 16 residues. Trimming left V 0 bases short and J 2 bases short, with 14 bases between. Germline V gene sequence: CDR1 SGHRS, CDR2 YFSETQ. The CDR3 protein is CASSLATRSEQETQYF. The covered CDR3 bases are TGCGCCAGCAGCTTGGCCACGAGGAGCGAACAAGAGACC.